This T cell receptor (beta chain) comes out of a study of blood T cell repertoires in COVID-19. Looking at the study overall: The United States, Italy and Spain supplied acute and convalescent COVID-19 samples. PBMCs, B-cell-depleted T cells, or T cells were the source of the cDNA or gDNA that made up the material.

Enrolment of Seattle patients took place during active infection, and they were followed longitudinally. V shed 5 bases, J shed 2 bases, and the junction held 8 bases outside the gene matches. The germline V gene has CDR1 SNHLY and CDR2 FYNNEI. The CDR3 runs to 17 residues. In the original analysis: Estimates of nucleated cell counts were drawn from the amplification of reference gene primers. Method: immunoSEQ multiplex PCR; TCRdb's copy keeps in-frame clones and lacks some. V, J and clone size were drawn from that table, and D and trimming were deduced from the DNA. Here the sample spans roughly 180,000 clones, about 85% being singletons.

This clonotype originated in a woman in her forties or fifties with COVID-19, enrolled during active disease. Input material: peripheral blood. The V call is TRBV2, the J call TRBJ2-3; 12 nucleotides agree with TRBD2. The CDR3 DNA reads TGTGCCAGCAGTAGGTGGACTAGCGGGGATAACACAGATACGCAGTATTTT. Protein: CASSRWTSGDNTDTQYF.